A single sample is the source of the 10 T cell receptor beta chains below, sequenced in a study of blood T cell repertoires in COVID-19. Only in-frame clones appear in the TCRdb table, and some are missing; sequencing was by immunoSEQ multiplex PCR. The data show 85,000 to 130,000 clones, with 65% to 90% seen just once and about 5% held by the top ten. Sequenced material: peripheral blood. Every receptor here comes from a man between 60 and 70 years old with acute or convalescent COVID-19.

CDR3 protein: CASSLDGGNTIYF. For the CDR3, the DNA is TGCGCCAGCAGCTTGGACGGTGGAAACACCATATATTTT. The chain combines TRBV5-1 with TRBJ1-3; no clear D. Germline CDR1 SGHRS, CDR2 YFSETQ. This CDR3 has 13 amino acids. Trimming left V 0 bases short and J 3 bases short, with 4 bases between.

The chain links TRBV7-9 to TRBJ1-1, with D unclear. Germline V gene lookup returns CDR1 SEHNR and CDR2 FQNEAQ (reference sequence). V was trimmed by 2 bases and J by 1 base, leaving 8 bases between them. This CDR3 has 14 amino acids. In DNA form, the CDR3 reads TGTGCCAGCAGCTTACAGGCCCAGAACACTGAAGCTTTCTTT. It is translated as CASSLQAQNTEAFF.

J is TRBJ1-5 and V is TRBV28; D not certain. V was cut by 7 bases and J by 3 bases, with 7 bases left in between. Germline values: CDR1 MDHEN, CDR2 SYDVKM. The CDR3 has 12 residues. CDR3 protein: CASKSPNQPQHF. The CDR3 coding sequence is TGTGCCAGCAAGAGCCCCAATCAGCCCCAGCATTTT.

V is TRBV27 and J is TRBJ1-5; 11 bases align to TRBD1. V lost 5 bases and J lost 1; bases outside the gene matches: 7. Germline loops: CDR1 MNHEY, CDR2 SMNVEV (reference sequence). The CDR3 runs to 17 residues. CDR3 protein: CASSPRTGGLSNQPQHF. The CDR3 DNA reads as TGTGCCAGCAGTCCGAGGACAGGGGGCTTGAGCAATCAGCCCCAGCATTTT.

The chain combines TRBV10-3 with TRBJ1-2, with 9 nucleotides matching TRBD1. Germline CDR1 reads ENHRY; CDR2 reads SYGVKD. The CDR3 sequence is 14 residues long. Trimming at V came to 6 bases and at J to 0 bases, leaving 2 bases not matched to a gene. The CDR3 loop is CAIRGQGTNYGYTF. CDR3 DNA sequence: TGTGCCATCAGAGGACAGGGGACTAACTATGGCTACACCTTC.

V is TRBV5-4 and J is TRBJ1-1; D remains unclear. Trimming took off 1 base at V and 1 base at J, with 17 bases between the two ends. CDR3 length equals 17 residues. Germline V gene data show CDR1 as SGHNT and CDR2 as YYREEE (reference sequence). The CDR3 DNA follows: TGTGCCAGCAGCTTGCCCGCTCAAAGTACACCGAACACTGAAGCTTTCTTT. Translated: CASSLPAQSTPNTEAFF. The variable domain in full, completed from reference TRBV5-4 and TRBJ1-1, reads ETGVTQSPTHLIKTRGQQVTLRCSSQSGHNTVSWYQQALGQGPQFIFQYYREEENGRGNFPPRFSGLQFPNYSSELNVNALELDDSALYLCASSLPAQSTPNTEAFFGQGTRLTVV.

The chain has TRBV27 and TRBJ1-6, with D unresolved. With 1 base removed from V and 7 bases from J, the gap between germline ends came to 11 bases. The CDR3 covers 15 residues. The V gene's germline CDR1 is MNHEY and CDR2 SMNVEV (reference sequence). The CDR3 DNA follows: TGTGCCAGCAGTTTATACCGGGAGACGAATTCACCCCTCCACTTT. It is translated as CASSLYRETNSPLHF.

The chain has TRBV28 and TRBJ2-2; D ambiguous. The germline V and J ends were trimmed by 3 bases and 5 bases, with 10 bases remaining between them. CDR3 length: 14 amino acids. The germline V gene encodes CDR1 MDHEN and CDR2 SYDVKM. The CDR3 DNA is TGTGCCAGCAGTTTGGCTGACTCGACCGGGGAGCTGTTTTTT. Amino acids: CASSLADSTGELFF.

The chain has TRBV25-1 and TRBJ1-3; a possible D gene is TRBD1 (5 bases). This CDR3 region has 11 residues. The V end lost 10 bases, the J end lost 4 bases, and 8 bases lay between the germline ends. Germline-derived CDR1 and CDR2 are MGHDK and SYGVNS. CDR3 nucleotides: TGTGCCACAGGGATCGGAAACACCATATATTTT. Translation: CATGIGNTIYF.

V usage is TRBV6-6 and J usage is TRBJ2-1, with D maybe TRBD2 (6 bases). Trimming removed 4 bases from V and 3 bases from J, with 10 bases in between. The CDR3 covers 14 residues. CDR1 and CDR2 (germline): MNHNY, SVGAGI (reference sequence). CDR3 residues: CASSSGEVYNEQFF. Here the CDR3 DNA reads TGTGCCAGCAGTTCGGGGGAGGTCTACAATGAGCAGTTCTTC.